The 9 T cell receptor beta chains below all came from one sample that was sequenced in a study of blood T cell repertoires in COVID-19. The table came from immunoSEQ multiplex PCR; TCRdb's copy has only in-frame clones and leaves some out. The sample consists of roughly 27,000 clones, about 77% of them appearing once. The source material was peripheral blood. These receptors originate from a man older than 75 with active or convalescent COVID-19.

The chain combines TRBV18 with TRBJ1-6; D remains ambiguous. The germline V and J ends were trimmed by 1 base and 5 bases, with 9 bases remaining between them. Germline loops: CDR1 KGHSH, CDR2 LQKENI. The CDR3 covers 15 residues. CDR3 bases: TGTGCCAGCTCACCACGGGCAGACCATAATTCACCCCTCCACTTT. The encoded protein is CASSPRADHNSPLHF.

The rearrangement links TRBV14 to TRBJ1-4, with TRBD1 as a possible D gene (5 bases). The CDR3 consists of 13 residues. V was shortened by 5 bases and J by 10 bases, with 14 bases between the two germline ends. Germline V CDR1 and CDR2: SGHDN, FVKESK. CDR3 region: CASSAQGWGKLFF. In DNA form, the CDR3 reads TGTGCCAGCAGCGCTCAGGGTTGGGGAAAACTGTTTTTT.

This rearrangement joins TRBV18 to TRBJ2-1; D is perhaps TRBD2 (6 bases). Trimming took 2 bases from V and 3 from J, leaving 11 bases between them. CDR1 and CDR2 (germline): KGHSH, LQKENI. The CDR3 runs to 15 residues. CDR3 DNA sequence: TGTGCCAGCTCACCAGGTAGCGGCAACTACAATGAGCAGTTCTTC. As protein: CASSPGSGNYNEQFF.

The V call is TRBV7-9, the J call TRBJ1-2; TRBD1 agrees at 9 bases. Germline V gene sequence: CDR1 SEHNR, CDR2 FQNEAQ (reference sequence). The CDR3 covers 15 residues. The J segment lost 6 bases and the V segment lost 5 bases, leaving 10 bases of the junction unmatched. This CDR3 is CASSTWGTGFNGYTF. The CDR3 DNA reads TGTGCCAGCAGCACATGGGGGACAGGGTTTAATGGCTACACCTTC.

V usage is TRBV6-5 and J usage is TRBJ2-7; possible D gene TRBD2, 5 bases. Germline V gene data show CDR1 as MNHEY and CDR2 as SVGAGI. The CDR3 runs 15 residues. With 0 bases removed from V and 0 bases from J, the gap between germline ends came to 9 bases. The CDR3 loop is CASSYSAGSSYEQYF. As DNA, the CDR3 is TGTGCCAGCAGTTACTCGGCGGGCAGCTCCTACGAGCAGTACTTC.

This chain uses TRBV29-1 with TRBJ1-2; tentatively, D is TRBD1 (5 bases). The CDR3 consists of 12 residues. Deletions cut 3 bases from V and 4 bases from J, with 9 bases between. Germline V CDR1 and CDR2: SQVTM, ANQGSEA. Here the CDR3 DNA reads TGCAGCGTTGAGATCCAGGGCTATGGCTACACCTTC. Its translation is CSVEIQGYGYTF. Looking up the rest from reference TRBV29-1 and TRBJ1-2 gives the full variable domain: SAVISQKPSRDICQRGTSLTIQCQVDSQVTMMFWYRQQPGQSLTLIATANQGSEATYESGFVIDKFPISRPNLTFSTLTVSNMSPEDSSIYLCSVEIQGYGYTFGSGTRLTVV.

The chain combines TRBV11-2 with TRBJ2-6; D not certain. The CDR3 is 18 residues long. Germline loops: CDR1 SGHAT, CDR2 FQNNGV. V lost 1 base and J lost 4, with 17 bases in between. This CDR3 reads CASSLGLGQPKGANVLTF. CDR3 sequence (DNA): TGTGCCAGCAGCTTAGGCCTAGGTCAGCCTAAGGGGGCCAACGTCCTGACTTTC.

This clone was detected only once. This chain connects TRBV19 to TRBJ2-7; 9 bases are shared with TRBD2. The CDR3 sequence is 21 residues long. CDR1 LNHDA and CDR2 SQIVND come from the germline V gene (reference sequence). V lost 4 bases, J lost 0 bases, and 22 bases stayed unmatched. DNA for the CDR3: TGTGCCAGTAGTACCCTATCGGAGGGGCGCGGGGGGGCCGGTGGCTCCTACGAGCAGTACTTC. Translated, it gives CASSTLSEGRGGAGGSYEQYF.

The rearrangement joins TRBV5-5 to TRBJ1-5, with D unclear. The CDR3 runs 20 residues. The germline V gene encodes CDR1 SGHKS and CDR2 YYEKEE (reference sequence). V gave up 0 bases and J gave up 1 base, with 23 bases separating them. The CDR3, as DNA: TGTGCCAGCAGCTTGGTTTCGGGTTCCGGGAGTTGGTCGAGCAATCAGCCCCAGCATTTT. Translated: CASSLVSGSGSWSSNQPQHF. Using reference TRBV5-5 and TRBJ1-5 for the parts outside the CDR3, the full variable domain is DAGVTQSPTHLIKTRGQQVTLRCSPISGHKSVSWYQQVLGQGPQFIFQYYEKEERGRGNFPDRFSARQFPNYSSELNVNALLLGDSALYLCASSLVSGSGSWSSNQPQHFGDGTRLSIL.